The 15 T cell receptor beta chains reported below all come from one sample, sequenced in a study of T cells after yellow fever vaccination. TCRdb recomputed calls from the 5' RACE reads with MiXCR, one row per CDR3 protein. Altogether about 10,000 distinct CDR3 sequences are present, under 5.5% being singletons, with the ten largest covering roughly 1.6%. The sequences come from PBMCs, either bulk or a sorted T-cell subset (CD4+, CD8+, memory, or dextramer-sorted; not recorded which), collected around 16 days after the first yellow fever vaccination. The origin of the receptors is a man aged 18 to 30 who received the YFV17D yellow fever vaccine.

This clonotype has at least ten counts. This rearrangement joins TRBV30 to TRBJ1-1, with unresolved D. The CDR3 runs 16 residues. The germline V gene encodes CDR1 GTSNPN and CDR2 SVGIG (reference sequence). The V and J ends lost 6 bases and 0 bases respectively, with 20 bases between them. This chain's CDR3 is CACSRGPDIMNTEAFF. The CDR3 DNA sequence: TGTGCCTGTTCGAGAGGTCCTGATATTATGAACACTGAAGCTTTCTTT.

This clonotype is medium-sized by share. V is TRBV20-1 and J is TRBJ2-2; D unclear. The CDR3 sequence is 14 residues long. Between the trimmed V and J ends, which lost 3 bases and 1 base, there was a span of 9 bases. CDR1 and CDR2 from the germline V gene are DFQATT and SNEGSKA (reference sequence). CDR3 nucleotide sequence: TGCAGTGCTAGCGTGGCGGAGAACACCGGGGAGCTGTTTTTT. Amino acids: CSASVAENTGELFF.

This clonotype is judged medium-sized (0.01 to 0.1%). The chain uses TRBV24-1 and TRBJ2-1, with D possibly TRBD2 on 7 matching bases. The CDR3 has 16 residues. Trimming cost V 0 bases and J 9 bases, with 17 bases left between them. Per the germline V gene, CDR1 is KGHDR and CDR2 is SFDVKD. Here the CDR3 reads CATSDLGGALEGEQFF. In DNA form, the CDR3 reads TGTGCCACCAGTGATTTGGGGGGGGCTCTGGAAGGTGAGCAGTTCTTC.

This clonotype is labeled medium-sized. The V and J genes are TRBV5-1 and TRBJ2-1, with 9 bases aligning to TRBD1. Germline V gene lookup returns CDR1 SGHRS and CDR2 YFSETQ. This CDR3 spans 13 amino acids. V shed 3 bases, J shed 9 bases, and the junction held 4 bases outside the gene matches. In DNA form, the CDR3 reads TGCGCCAGCAGCTGGGACAGGGAGGGTGAGCAGTTCTTC. Translation gives CASSWDREGEQFF.

This clonotype was found many times. The chain carries TRBV10-3 and TRBJ1-1; D unresolved. The V gene's germline CDR1 is ENHRY and CDR2 SYGVKD. The ends were cut back, 0 bases at V and 0 bases at J, with 5 bases in the middle. The CDR3 has 14 residues. The CDR3 DNA reads as TGTGCCATCAGTGAGTCAGTCATGAACACTGAAGCTTTCTTT. It yields the protein CAISESVMNTEAFF.

The rearrangement links TRBV7-2 to TRBJ2-7; 8 positions agree with TRBD1. V lost 5 bases and J lost 2; bases outside the gene matches: 8. The germline V gene has CDR1 SGHTA and CDR2 FQGNSA. The CDR3 runs 15 residues. As DNA, the CDR3 is TGTGCCAGCAGCCCGATGAGGACAGGGACCTACGAGCAGTACTTC. This translates into CASSPMRTGTYEQYF.

At least ten counts were recorded for this clonotype. The CDR3 protein is CASSLSYSGTVSYEQYF. The CDR3 nucleotides are TGTGCCAGCAGCTTAAGTTACTCCGGGACAGTATCCTACGAGCAGTACTTC. J is TRBJ2-7 and V is TRBV7-2; 7 bases are a match to TRBD1. The CDR3 loop spans 17 amino acids. J was trimmed by 1 base and V by 2 bases; bases with no gene match: 11. The germline CDR1 and CDR2 sequences are SGHTA and FQGNSA.

This clonotype was seen many times. The chain is built from TRBV6-2 or TRBV6-3 and TRBJ2-3; D may be TRBD1 (5 bases). Per germline, CDR1 MNHEY and CDR2 SVGEGT. This CDR3 has 20 residues. V shed 4 bases and J shed 2 bases, with 28 bases lying between them. CDR3 region: CASSWRRLTGTLQLTDTQYF. CDR3 in DNA: TGTGCCAGCAGTTGGCGGCGATTAACAGGCACCTTACAACTCACAGATACGCAGTATTTT.

This clonotype was counted ten times or more. The chain links TRBV5-1 to TRBJ2-2; D is uncertain. Trimming removed 0 bases at V and 1 base at J, with 4 bases between. This CDR3 is 14 amino acids long. Looked up from germline, CDR1 is SGHRS and CDR2 is YFSETQ. CDR3 DNA sequence: TGCGCCAGCAGCTTGGCTGTGAACACCGGGGAGCTGTTTTTT. It translates to CASSLAVNTGELFF.

This clonotype was seen repeatedly, ten times or more. The chain links TRBV28 to TRBJ2-3; no clear D. Germline V gene sequence: CDR1 MDHEN, CDR2 SYDVKM. V was shortened by 2 bases and J by 2 bases, with 8 bases between the two germline ends. The CDR3 runs 14 residues. CDR3 coding DNA: TGTGCCAGCAGTTTAGAACAGCTCACAGATACGCAGTATTTT. As protein: CASSLEQLTDTQYF.

In this sample, this clonotype turned up many times. The rearrangement uses TRBV14 and TRBJ1-1, with D uncertain. There are 15 residues in the CDR3. Germline V gene sequence: CDR1 SGHDN, CDR2 FVKESK. V lost 6 bases and J lost 3, with 17 bases in between. In DNA, the CDR3 is TGTGCCAGCAGTCCCGAGTCTCGGTGGGACACTGAAGCTTTCTTT. Amino acid sequence: CASSPESRWDTEAFF.

In its sample, this clonotype was seen many times. The V call is TRBV7-2, the J call TRBJ1-6; perhaps TRBD1 as D (5 bases). This CDR3 contains 16 residues. V was clipped by 5 bases and J by 9 bases, with 20 bases between them. CDR1 SGHTA and CDR2 FQGNSA come from the germline V gene. The CDR3 reads CASSLTGGGSTSPLHF. CDR3 DNA: TGTGCCAGCAGCCTTACGGGGGGGGGGAGTACTTCACCCCTCCACTTT.

This clonotype was observed many times. The V gene is TRBV2, the J gene TRBJ2-1; 10 positions match TRBD1. Germline lookup yields CDR1 SNHLY and CDR2 FYNNEI. The CDR3 spans 15 residues. Trimming took 5 bases from V and 2 from J; bases not matched to a gene: 3. Written as DNA, the CDR3 is TGTGCCAGCAGTCTGGACAGGGGGGCCTACAATGAGCAGTTCTTC. Encoded protein: CASSLDRGAYNEQFF. The complete variable domain, with remaining parts taken from reference TRBV2 and TRBJ2-1, reads EPEVTQTPSHQVTQMGQEVILRCVPISNHLYFYWYRQILGQKVEFLVSFYNNEISEKSEIFDDQFSVERPDGSNFTLKIRSTKLEDSAMYFCASSLDRGAYNEQFFGPGTRLTVL.

By share, this clonotype ranks as medium-sized. The V call is TRBV5-4, the J call TRBJ2-1; 13 nucleotides match TRBD2. The CDR3 runs to 15 residues. Germline V gene lookup returns CDR1 SGHNT and CDR2 YYREEE (reference sequence). Trimming removed 5 bases from V and 8 bases from J; junction bases left unmatched: 7. The CDR3 loop is CASSTSGGAGDEQFF. In DNA form, the CDR3 reads TGTGCCAGCAGTACTAGCGGGGGGGCCGGGGATGAGCAGTTCTTC.

This clonotype appeared many times. J is TRBJ1-5 and V is TRBV12-3 or TRBV12-4; weak D call: TRBD1 (5 bases). This CDR3 region has 16 residues. The V end was cut by 5 bases, the J end by 0 bases, with 14 bases between. The DNA for the CDR3 is TGTGCCAGCAGTCCAGGGCCGAGAGGTAGCAATCAGCCCCAGCATTTT. Its protein is CASSPGPRGSNQPQHF.